These T cell receptor beta chains were read from a single sample in a study of cytomegalovirus exposure and HLA in healthy donors. TCRdb keeps only in-frame clones here, not all; method: immunoSEQ multiplex PCR. The sample holds hundreds of thousands of clones, just over 75% seen once. The sample taken for sequencing was PBMCs. The receptors here all came from a woman aged 55 to 70 in good health and CMV-seropositive. The conserved cysteine and the conserved F or W are not part of the CDR3 here. Each record gives: J gene, V gene, D gene, CDR3 protein. The D gene is left open where the match is weak.

J: TRBJ1-1; V: TRBV7-3; D: NA; CDR3: ASSSQGNTEAF
J: TRBJ2-1; V: TRBV18; D: TRBD2; CDR3: ASSPLAGAYNEQF
J: TRBJ1-1; V: TRBV4-2; D: NA; CDR3: ASSRPGHLTTEAF
J: TRBJ1-1; V: TRBV20-1; D: TRBD1; CDR3: SVTRGVAF
J: TRBJ2-7; V: TRBV19; D: TRBD1; CDR3: ASSSVPGQGPEQY
J: TRBJ1-6; V: TRBV28; D: TRBD1; CDR3: AGGDRGPSSYNSPLH
J: TRBJ2-1; V: TRBV5-1; D: TRBD1; CDR3: ASSPGQGLGNEQF
J: TRBJ1-5; V: TRBV5-1; D: TRBD1; CDR3: ASSLGGGNNQPQH
J: TRBJ1-3; V: TRBV15; D: NA; CDR3: ATSRDPGGNTIY
J: TRBJ2-1; V: TRBV19; D: NA; CDR3: ASSLQDSYNEQF
J: TRBJ2-3; V: TRBV18; D: TRBD1; CDR3: ASSPTGGSTDTQY